This is a list of T cell receptor beta chains from one sample in a study of blood T cell repertoires in COVID-19. Produced via immunoSEQ multiplex PCR; TCRdb's table is partial and in-frame only. Seen here are under 300,000 clones, around 89% observed once, and the top ten hold 2% to 2.5%. Source material: PBMCs or T cells enriched from blood (not recorded which). These TCRs come from a woman aged 40 to 50 with acute COVID-19. Both conserved end residues are part of each CDR3. Fields, in order: V gene, J gene, clone size, D gene, CDR3 protein, CDR3 DNA. A D gene is named only where the DNA matches it firmly. The size entry is marked missing in some rows and otherwise reads once, few, many or a size class.

>TRBV5-1|TRBJ1-3|NA|TRBD1
CASSLAGTGAGNTIYF
TGCGCCAGCAGCTTGGCAGGGACAGGGGCCGGAAACACCATATATTTT
>TRBV5-1|TRBJ1-2|NA|TRBD1
CASNTRGPDHRRGGEGYTF
TGCGCCAGCAATACCAGGGGGCCAGACCATCGAAGGGGTGGAGAAGGCTACACCTTC
>TRBV5-8|TRBJ1-2|NA|TRBD1
CASSLAGGQGRDGYTF
TGTGCCAGCAGCTTGGCCGGGGGACAGGGTAGAGATGGCTACACCTTC
>TRBV5-1|TRBJ2-5|NA|TRBD1
CASSLQGIGETQYF
TGCGCCAGCAGCTTACAGGGGATCGGGGAGACCCAGTACTTC
>TRBV2|TRBJ2-1|NA|NA
CASSAGQADNEQFF
TGTGCCAGCAGTGCTGGGCAGGCCGACAATGAGCAGTTCTTC
>TRBV12-5|TRBJ1-5|NA|NA
CASGLVSNQPQHF
TGTGCTAGTGGTTTGGTATCTAATCAGCCCCAGCATTTT
>TRBV5-5|TRBJ1-4|NA|TRBD1
CASSRDSLNEKLFF
TGTGCCAGCAGTCGGGACAGTCTTAATGAAAAACTGTTTTTT
>TRBV7-2|TRBJ1-2|NA|NA
CASSFMSANYGYTF
TGTGCCAGCAGCTTTATGAGCGCTAACTATGGCTACACCTTC
>TRBV11-2|TRBJ2-7|NA|TRBD2
CASSPKTSGYEQYF
TGTGCCAGCAGCCCTAAGACTAGCGGATACGAGCAGTACTTC
>TRBV5-1|TRBJ2-1|NA|TRBD2
CASVGRTSGSLSYNEQFF
TGCGCCAGCGTAGGAAGGACTAGCGGGAGCCTAAGCTACAATGAGCAGTTCTTC
>TRBV7-2|TRBJ1-3|NA|NA
CASSSTIHTGNTIYF
TGTGCCAGCAGCTCCACCATACATACCGGAAACACCATATATTTT
>TRBV7-9|TRBJ1-5|NA|NA
CASNPDGVNQPQHF
TGTGCCAGCAACCCGGACGGGGTAAATCAGCCCCAGCATTTT
>TRBV5-7|TRBJ2-2|NA|NA
CASRRPGSGNTGELFF
TGTGCCAGTCGACGTCCGGGATCTGGGAACACCGGGGAGCTGTTTTTT
>TRBV9|TRBJ2-1|NA|TRBD2
CASSADRVGLAGREQFF
TGTGCCAGCAGCGCCGACAGGGTAGGGCTAGCGGGACGTGAGCAGTTCTTC
>TRBV5-1|TRBJ1-4|NA|NA
CASSRTSLTNEKLFF
TGCGCCAGCAGCAGGACTTCCTTAACTAATGAAAAACTGTTTTTT
>TRBV19|TRBJ1-6|NA|TRBD1
CASSIREGAGSPLHF
TGTGCCAGTAGTATCCGAGAGGGGGCAGGATCACCCCTCCACTTT
>TRBV30|TRBJ1-5|NA|NA
CAWSVKGSNQPQHF
TGTGCCTGGAGTGTAAAGGGGAGCAATCAGCCCCAGCATTTT
>TRBV10-3|TRBJ1-2|NA|NA
CAISESNRVGGYTF
TGTGCCATCAGTGAGTCAAACAGGGTGGGTGGCTACACCTTC
>TRBV5-1|TRBJ1-2|NA|NA
CASSTGGQRGRYGYTF
TGCGCCAGCAGCACGGGCGGACAGCGGGGACGCTATGGCTACACCTTC
>TRBV10-1|TRBJ2-2|NA|NA
CASSTSGGELFF
TGCGCCAGCTCAACTAGTGGCGGGGAGCTGTTTTTT
>TRBV24-1|TRBJ1-2|NA|NA
CATSDSGRGFDGYTF
TGTGCCACCAGTGATTCGGGACGGGGGTTCGATGGCTACACCTTC
>TRBV5-1|TRBJ1-2|NA|TRBD1
CASSPTGGGYTF
TGCGCCAGCAGCCCCACAGGGGGTGGCTACACCTTC
>TRBV5-1|TRBJ1-5|NA|NA
CASSLGGVDQPQHF
TGCGCCAGCAGCTTGGGGGGCGTGGATCAGCCCCAGCATTTT
>TRBV19|TRBJ1-2|NA|NA
CASSIGGTANYGYTF
TGTGCCAGTAGTATAGGCGGGACTGCTAACTATGGCTACACCTTC
>TRBV12-3/TRBV12-4|TRBJ2-7|NA|NA
CASSTSGVEQYF
TGTGCCAGCAGTACCTCAGGGGTCGAGCAGTACTTC
>TRBV4-1|TRBJ2-3|NA|NA
CASSQKQGGGSDTQYF
TGCGCCAGCAGCCAAAAACAGGGTGGGGGATCTGATACGCAGTATTTT
>TRBV4-1|TRBJ2-5|NA|TRBD2
CASRGGVGQYF
TGCGCCTCCCGCGGGGGGGTGGGCCAGTACTTC
>TRBV30|TRBJ1-5|NA|NA
CAWSKGLRSNQPQHF
TGTGCCTGGAGTAAAGGTCTGAGGAGCAATCAGCCCCAGCATTTT
>TRBV24-1|TRBJ2-5|NA|TRBD1
CATSDPGTGHQETQYF
TGTGCCACCAGTGACCCCGGGACAGGGCACCAAGAGACCCAGTACTTC
>TRBV7-8|TRBJ1-2|NA|NA
CASSLGQERYGYTF
TGTGCCAGCAGCTTAGGACAGGAACGCTATGGCTACACCTTC
>TRBV9|TRBJ2-1|NA|NA
CASDFGAGDEQFF
TGTGCCAGCGACTTCGGAGCCGGTGATGAGCAGTTCTTC
>TRBV7-2|TRBJ2-3|NA|TRBD2
CASSPPGGLTTDTQYF
TGTGCCAGCAGCCCCCCGGGGGGGCTTACCACAGATACGCAGTATTTT
>TRBV19|TRBJ2-1|NA|TRBD1
CASSNPGTGGNNEQFF
TGTGCCAGTAGTAACCCGGGGACAGGGGGGAACAATGAGCAGTTCTTC
>TRBV29-1|TRBJ2-3|NA|NA
CSLIGRSGSPDTQYF
TGCAGCTTAATTGGACGGTCGGGGAGCCCAGATACGCAGTATTTT
>TRBV11-2|TRBJ1-4|NA|TRBD1
CASSLEGRTGAEKLFF
TGTGCCAGCAGCTTGGAAGGAAGGACAGGGGCTGAAAAACTGTTTTTT
>TRBV7-2|TRBJ1-5|few|NA
CASSFQGSNQPQHF
TGTGCCAGCAGCTTTCAGGGGAGCAATCAGCCCCAGCATTTT
>TRBV9|TRBJ2-1|NA|NA
CASSVGGENEQFF
TGTGCCAGCAGTGTGGGGGGTGAGAATGAGCAGTTCTTC
>TRBV6-5|TRBJ2-1|NA|NA
CASSSQGTYNEQFF
TGTGCCAGCAGTTCACAGGGCACCTACAATGAGCAGTTCTTC